The T cell receptor (beta chain) described here comes from a study of CD8+CD57+ T cells in acquired aplastic anemia. Study in general: Sorting CD4+ and CD8+ cells gave DNA averaging approximately 3 ug. Mean read depth for CD4+ cells from healthy donors was roughly 10 million.

The study profiled TCR beta VDJ and CDR3 using genomic DNA as template. TCRdb used MiXCR to reprocess the reads, holding one entry per CDR3 protein. The repertoire includes over 150,000 distinct CDR3 sequences, approximately 49% of them detected once, and 16% sits in the top ten. The specimen sequenced was sorted CD4+, CD8+, or CD8+CD57+ T cells (not recorded which) from PBMCs. The TCR sequence derives from a human donor in good health, serving as a control.

The CDR3 DNA reads as TGTGCCATCAGTGACGGGGGGTCACCCCTCCACTTT. It specifies CAISDGGSPLHF. The gene calls are TRBV10-3 and TRBJ1-6; a possible D gene is TRBD1 (5 bases). The CDR3 extends over 12 amino acids. Germline CDR1 is ENHRY and CDR2 is SYGVKD. Between the trimmed V and J ends, which lost 3 bases and 10 bases, there was a span of 7 bases.